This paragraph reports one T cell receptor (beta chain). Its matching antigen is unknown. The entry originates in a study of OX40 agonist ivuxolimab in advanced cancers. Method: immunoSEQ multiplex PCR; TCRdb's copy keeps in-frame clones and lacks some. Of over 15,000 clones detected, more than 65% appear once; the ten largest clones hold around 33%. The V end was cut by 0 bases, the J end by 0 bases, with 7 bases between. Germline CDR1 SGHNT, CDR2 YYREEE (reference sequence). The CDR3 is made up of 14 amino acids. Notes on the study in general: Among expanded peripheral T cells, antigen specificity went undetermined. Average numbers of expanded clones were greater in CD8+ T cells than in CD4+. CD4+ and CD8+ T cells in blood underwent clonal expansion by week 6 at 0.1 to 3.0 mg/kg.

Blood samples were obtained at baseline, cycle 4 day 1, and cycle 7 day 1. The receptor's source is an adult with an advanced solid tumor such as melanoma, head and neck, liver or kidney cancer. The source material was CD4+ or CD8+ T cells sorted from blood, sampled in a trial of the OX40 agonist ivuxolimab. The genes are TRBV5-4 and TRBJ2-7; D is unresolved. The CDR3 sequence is CASSLGRSSYEQYF. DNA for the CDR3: TGTGCCAGCAGCTTGGGTAGGAGCTCCTACGAGCAGTACTTC.